This note documents a single T cell receptor (beta chain) sequence. The data belong to a study of cytomegalovirus exposure and HLA in healthy donors. In the study overall: Clustering assigned 70% to 90% of the 350 to 400 genotyped donors to the Caucasian-associated ancestry cluster.

PCR used 60 Vbeta primers and 13 Jbeta primers. Libraries were prepared by immunoSEQ multiplex PCR; TCRdb keeps only in-frame clonotypes and omits some of them. The data hold under 300,000 clones, with around 80% observed a single time. The CDR3 length is 15 residues. From germline, CDR1 is MDHEN and CDR2 SYDVKM. The clonotype originates from an older woman in good health and CMV-seropositive. V is TRBV28 and J is TRBJ2-5, with D uncertain. The end of the DNA aligns better with TRBJ2-7, so the J call may be wrong. The material sequenced was PBMCs. The CDR3 protein is CASSFPQRDSYEQYF. The CDR3 region has the DNA TGTGCCAGCAGTTTTCCCCAGCGAGATTCCTACGAGCAGTACTTC.